This TCR beta chain was documented in a study of shared clonotypes between healthy human individuals. Sorted-subset replicate PCRs used roughly 180 ng DNA, around 27,000 T cell genomes. Some clones are missing from TCRdb's copy, which holds only in-frame ones; the method was immunoSEQ multiplex PCR. In the table there are about 690,000 clones, around 90% of which are singletons. Germline-derived CDR1 and CDR2 are SGHDN and FVKESK. The CDR3 spans 14 residues. Trimming removed 2 bases at V and 0 bases at J, with 7 bases between. J is TRBJ1-2 and V is TRBV14; D may be TRBD1 (5 bases). Specimen: memory CD8+ T cells from PBMCs. Noted subset: CD45RO+ cells pooled with CCR7-negative TemRA cells. The receptor was isolated from a man younger than 35 in good health. Some clones in this sample may be carry-over from other donors' samples. CDR3 sequence reads: CASSQRRANYGYTF. The CDR3 region has the DNA TGTGCCAGCAGCCAACGCAGGGCTAACTATGGCTACACCTTC.